This paragraph reports one T cell receptor (beta chain). Its antigen is not known. This sample was included in a study of OX40 agonist ivuxolimab in advanced cancers. Study at large: Therapy given before enrollment (anti-PD-1, anti-PD-L1 or anti-CTLA-4) was allowed, and around 40% had some.

J was trimmed by 1 base and V by 2 bases; bases with no gene match: 7. The CDR3 covers 15 residues. Per germline, CDR1 GTSNPN and CDR2 SVGIG (reference sequence). Only in-frame clones appear in the TCRdb table, and some are missing; sequencing was by immunoSEQ multiplex PCR. Here the sample spans some 100,000 clones, about nine tenths being singletons. Whole-study findings and limits: At doses 0.1 to 3.0 mg/kg, CD4+ and CD8+ clones expanded. On average, CD8+ T cells showed a greater number of expanded clones than CD4+.

The receptor's source is an adult with an advanced solid tumor such as melanoma, head and neck, liver or kidney cancer. The chain combines TRBV30 with TRBJ1-1, with 7 bases that match TRBD1. Specimen: CD4+ or CD8+ T cells sorted from blood, collected in a trial of the OX40 agonist ivuxolimab. The CDR3 nucleotides read TGTGCCTGGAGTCACATTAACAGGGGGAACACTGAAGCTTTCTTT. Translated: CAWSHINRGNTEAFF.